One T cell receptor beta chain is described in this entry. Antigen unknown. Other DNA sequences from this sample encode an identical CDR3 as well. The sample originates from a study of cytomegalovirus exposure and HLA in healthy donors. Study conclusions and caveats: Association of a missense DCLRE1C variant with TCR beta V- and J-gene trimming was reported in a later analysis.

The CDR3 has 11 amino acids. With 6 bases removed from V and 2 bases from J, the gap between germline ends came to 7 bases. CDR1 is SQVTM, CDR2 ANQGSEA, per germline. Amplification used 60 Vbeta primers and 13 Jbeta primers. Original data processing: Around 76 million unique TCR beta chains, some 9.9 million shared, were counted in a later analysis. The method was immunoSEQ multiplex PCR; TCRdb's version includes in-frame clones alone and lacks a portion of them. Clone size and the V and J calls come from that table; the DNA yielded D and trimming. The sample features approximately 210,000 clones, with around 0.95% in its top ten.

The sequence was collected from a woman in her twenties or thirties in good health and CMV-seropositive. This sequence joins TRBV29-1 and TRBJ1-2; D unresolved. The specimen was PBMCs. The CDR3 nucleotides read TGCAGCGTCGAACAGAACTATGGCTACACCTTC. Its translation: CSVEQNYGYTF.